Shown below are 16 T cell receptor beta chains from a single sample sequenced in a study of OX40 agonist ivuxolimab in advanced cancers. Assay: immunoSEQ multiplex PCR; the TCRdb copy retains only in-frame clones and omits some. The table has more than 50,000 clones, about 94% seen once; the top ten hold roughly 20%. Material: CD4+ or CD8+ T cells sorted from blood, obtained in a trial of the OX40 agonist ivuxolimab. These receptors were obtained from an adult with an advanced solid tumor such as melanoma, head and neck, liver or kidney cancer.

This clone is a singleton in its sample. This chain joins TRBV5-5 and TRBJ2-7; tentatively, D is TRBD2 (5 bases). CDR1 SGHKS and CDR2 YYEKEE come from the germline V gene (reference sequence). The CDR3 length is 14 residues. V was trimmed by 3 bases and J by 3 bases, leaving 13 bases between them. The CDR3 DNA follows: TGTGCCAGCAGCTGGACTGCGGGCCGCTACGAGCAGTACTTC. Translation: CASSWTAGRYEQYF.

The chain uses TRBV19 and TRBJ2-3; no clear D. Deletions cut 7 bases from V and 5 bases from J, with 7 bases between. The CDR3 has 11 amino acids. Looked up from germline, CDR1 is LNHDA and CDR2 is SQIVND (reference sequence). The CDR3 bases are TGTGCCAGTACGACCGGAGATACGCAGTATTTT. It yields the protein CASTTGDTQYF.

The V gene is TRBV4-1, the J gene TRBJ2-3; 7 nucleotides match TRBD2. There are 17 residues in the CDR3. The germline CDR1 and CDR2 sequences are MGHRA and YSYEKL. Trimming removed 3 bases from V and 10 bases from J; junction bases left unmatched: 19. Here the CDR3 reads CASSQYRGDPRIPAQYF. In DNA, the CDR3 is TGCGCCAGCAGCCAGTATCGGGGGGACCCCCGTATTCCCGCGCAGTATTTT.

The rearrangement links TRBV10-2 to TRBJ2-1; D ambiguous. This CDR3 comprises 11 residues. With 6 bases removed from V and 4 bases from J, the gap between germline ends came to 4 bases. The germline CDR1 and CDR2 sequences are WSHSY and SAAADI. The CDR3 is CASSPYNEQFF. The CDR3 DNA reads as TGCGCCAGCAGCCCATACAATGAGCAGTTCTTC.

A single count supports this clone. The CDR3 DNA sequence: TGTGCCAGCAGCTGGTACCGGGACAGCGACGAGCAGTACTTC. It specifies CASSWYRDSDEQYF. The chain employs TRBV7-9 and TRBJ2-7; 7 nucleotides align to TRBD1. CDR1 SEHNR and CDR2 FQNEAQ come from the germline V gene (reference sequence). V lost 4 bases and J lost 5; bases outside the gene matches: 8. CDR3 length: 14 residues.

The CDR3 sequence is CASSIGQGPYGYTF. For the CDR3, the DNA is TGTGCCAGTAGTATCGGACAGGGTCCCTATGGCTACACCTTC. The rearrangement joins TRBV19 to TRBJ1-2; 8 bases match TRBD1. The V gene end was trimmed by 3 bases and the J gene end by 4 bases; junction bases not matched to a gene: 4. CDR3 length: 14 amino acids. In germline, CDR1 is LNHDA, CDR2 SQIVND (reference sequence).

The V and J genes are TRBV27 and TRBJ1-1, with D unresolved. CDR1 is MNHEY, CDR2 SMNVEV, per germline (reference sequence). V was trimmed by 3 bases and J by 0 bases, leaving 5 bases between them. This CDR3 is built from 13 residues. The CDR3 nucleotides read TGTGCCAGCAGTTTTTCGGTGAACACTGAAGCTTTCTTT. Its translation: CASSFSVNTEAFF.

This clone occurred once. This chain uses TRBV5-6 with TRBJ2-7; maybe TRBD2 (6 bases). Germline CDR1 is SGHDT and CDR2 is YYEEEE. This CDR3 comprises 14 residues. The germline V and J ends were trimmed by 4 bases and 3 bases, with 14 bases remaining between them. CDR3 bases: TGTGCCAGCAGCGAAACCGGGACTTACTACGAGCAGTACTTC. It specifies CASSETGTYYEQYF.

This chain joins TRBV7-9 and TRBJ1-2; D unresolved. The V gene lost 0 bases and the J gene lost 6 bases, with 11 bases spanning the gap. The V gene's germline CDR1 is SEHNR and CDR2 FQNEAQ (reference sequence). There are 14 residues in the CDR3. CDR3 DNA sequence: TGTGCCAGCAGCTTAGCACCCGGGGTCGATGGCTACACCTTC. Translating it yields CASSLAPGVDGYTF.

The genes are TRBV7-9 and TRBJ2-7; tentative D call: TRBD2 (6 bases). The CDR3 totals 16 residues. Trimming took off 1 base at V and 0 bases at J, with 13 bases between the two ends. From germline, CDR1 is SEHNR and CDR2 FQNEAQ (reference sequence). CDR3: CASSLVGGESSYEQYF. CDR3 DNA sequence: TGTGCCAGCAGCTTAGTCGGCGGGGAGAGCTCCTACGAGCAGTACTTC.

The chain recombines TRBV28 with TRBJ2-3; a weak D match, TRBD2 (5 bases). V gave up 4 bases and J gave up 2 bases, with 31 bases separating them. The CDR3 has 21 residues. Germline CDR1 and CDR2: MDHEN and SYDVKM. CDR3 sequence (DNA): TGTGCCAGCAGTTACCCGGAGGTGGCGAGTCCTTCCCTCCCACACACAGATACGCAGTATTTT. Its translation: CASSYPEVASPSLPHTDTQYF.

V and J are TRBV5-4 and TRBJ2-3; D is uncertain. The CDR3 is 17 amino acids. The V gene's germline CDR1 is SGHNT and CDR2 YYREEE (reference sequence). Trimming took off 4 bases at V and 5 bases at J, with 23 bases between the two ends. This chain's CDR3 is CASSPTIGSQILDTQYF. The CDR3 DNA reads as TGTGCCAGCAGCCCTACTATCGGGTCCCAAATTTTAGATACGCAGTATTTT.

CDR3 region: CASSPGRNYGYTF. In DNA, the CDR3 is TGTGCCAGCAGCCCCGGACGGAACTATGGCTACACCTTC. The chain uses TRBV13 and TRBJ1-2; no clear D gene. Trimming shortened V by 5 bases and J by 2 bases, and 9 bases separated the two germline ends. The CDR3 length is 13 residues. Per germline, CDR1 PRHDT and CDR2 FYEKMQ (reference sequence).

The CDR3 spells CASSPGTEELNTIYF. DNA for the CDR3: TGTGCCAGCAGCCCAGGGACAGAAGAACTTAACACCATATATTTT. The J gene is TRBJ1-3, the V gene TRBV11-3; 7 bases are shared with TRBD1. CDR1 is SGHNT, CDR2 YENEEA, per germline. This CDR3 has 15 residues. V trimming: 5 bases; J trimming: 7 bases; junction bases outside the gene matches: 11.

This chain joins TRBV10-2 and TRBJ2-3; TRBD2 agrees at 13 bases. With 6 bases clipped from V and 2 bases from J, the junction kept 5 bases outside the gene matches. Germline V lookup: CDR1 WSHSY, CDR2 SAAADI. The CDR3 spans 16 residues. CDR3 loop: CASRSGLAGNTDTQYF. The CDR3 bases are TGCGCCAGCAGATCGGGACTAGCGGGAAACACAGATACGCAGTATTTT.

V usage is TRBV5-4 and J usage is TRBJ2-3, with D perhaps TRBD1 (5 bases). CDR3 length: 14 amino acids. Trimming removed 0 bases from V and 5 bases from J, with 10 bases in between. Germline CDR1 is SGHNT and CDR2 is YYREEE (reference sequence). The CDR3 coding sequence is TGTGCCAGCAGCTTGGAACAGGATCAAGATACGCAGTATTTT. Amino acid sequence: CASSLEQDQDTQYF.